Listed below are T cell receptor beta chains from one sample, sequenced in a study of shared clonotypes between healthy human individuals. Repertoires were generated with immunoSEQ multiplex PCR, while TCRdb's copy carries only in-frame clones and drops some. The sample includes approximately 100,000 clones, about 72% of them seen just once. Material for sequencing was memory CD8+ T cells sorted from blood. All receptors derive from a woman younger than 45 in good health. The CDR3 runs from the conserved cysteine through the conserved F or W. Fields, in order: J gene, V gene, clone size, D gene, CDR3 protein, CDR3 DNA. The D gene is left open where the match is weak. Only part of the rows carry a size: once, few, many, or a class if the clone is expanded.

j_gene: TRBJ2-7; v_gene: TRBV19; abundance: few; d_gene: NA; CDR3aa: CASSIRLTYEQYF; CDR3nt: TGTGCCAGTAGTATCAGGTTAACCTACGAGCAGTACTTC
j_gene: TRBJ1-2; v_gene: TRBV6-1; abundance: NA; d_gene: TRBD1; CDR3aa: CASSDPDRVSYGYTF; CDR3nt: TGTGCCAGCAGTGATCCCGACAGGGTGTCCTATGGCTACACCTTC
j_gene: TRBJ2-3; v_gene: TRBV9; abundance: NA; d_gene: NA; CDR3aa: CASSVGTVTDTQYF; CDR3nt: TGTGCCAGCAGCGTAGGGACGGTCACCGATACGCAGTATTTT
j_gene: TRBJ2-1; v_gene: TRBV15; abundance: many; d_gene: NA; CDR3aa: CATSSRRGNEQFF; CDR3nt: TGTGCCACCAGCAGCCGTCGGGGGAATGAGCAGTTCTTC
j_gene: TRBJ2-7; v_gene: TRBV5-1; abundance: NA; d_gene: NA; CDR3aa: CASSLRPSYEQYF; CDR3nt: TGCGCCAGCAGCTTGCGTCCGTCCTACGAGCAGTACTTC
j_gene: TRBJ1-3; v_gene: TRBV11-2; abundance: NA; d_gene: NA; CDR3aa: CASSVGIRLAGNTIYF; CDR3nt: TGTGCCAGCAGCGTGGGTATAAGGCTTGCTGGAAACACCATATATTTT
j_gene: TRBJ1-2; v_gene: TRBV5-1; abundance: NA; d_gene: TRBD1; CDR3aa: CASSLGQGSYGYTF; CDR3nt: TGCGCCAGCAGCTTGGGACAGGGCTCCTATGGCTACACCTTC
j_gene: TRBJ1-1; v_gene: TRBV5-5; abundance: few; d_gene: NA; CDR3aa: CASKFGPNTEAFF; CDR3nt: TGTGCCAGCAAATTCGGGCCGAACACTGAAGCTTTCTTT
j_gene: TRBJ2-3; v_gene: TRBV7-6; abundance: NA; d_gene: NA; CDR3aa: CASSPSGRTDTQYF; CDR3nt: TGTGCCAGCAGTCCGAGTGGCCGCACAGATACGCAGTATTTT
j_gene: TRBJ2-2; v_gene: TRBV29-1; abundance: NA; d_gene: TRBD2; CDR3aa: CSVFTSGRAGELFF; CDR3nt: TGCAGCGTTTTCACTAGCGGGAGGGCCGGGGAGCTGTTTTTT
j_gene: TRBJ2-1; v_gene: TRBV29-1; abundance: NA; d_gene: NA; CDR3aa: CSVEKRFF; CDR3nt: TGCAGCGTTGAAAAGCGGTTCTTC
j_gene: TRBJ2-1; v_gene: TRBV18; abundance: NA; d_gene: NA; CDR3aa: CASSPQGEGPYNEQFF; CDR3nt: TGTGCCAGCTCACCCCAGGGGGAGGGCCCCTACAATGAGCAGTTCTTC
j_gene: TRBJ1-2; v_gene: TRBV7-2; abundance: NA; d_gene: TRBD1; CDR3aa: CASSPGQGGYGYTF; CDR3nt: TGTGCCAGCAGTCCCGGACAGGGAGGCTATGGCTACACCTTC
j_gene: TRBJ1-4; v_gene: TRBV7-9; abundance: many; d_gene: NA; CDR3aa: CASSYNTLGRTNEKLFF; CDR3nt: TGTGCCAGCAGCTACAACACCTTGGGACGGACAAATGAAAAACTGTTTTTT
j_gene: TRBJ2-1; v_gene: TRBV9; abundance: NA; d_gene: NA; CDR3aa: CASSVVPVLVNEQFF; CDR3nt: TGTGCCAGCAGCGTAGTCCCAGTCTTGGTCAATGAGCAGTTCTTC
j_gene: TRBJ2-7; v_gene: TRBV2; abundance: few; d_gene: TRBD2; CDR3aa: CASSLGTSGPYEQYF; CDR3nt: TGTGCCAGCAGCCTTGGGACTAGCGGACCCTACGAGCAGTACTTC
j_gene: TRBJ1-2; v_gene: TRBV5-8; abundance: NA; d_gene: TRBD1; CDR3aa: CASRPGTGGYTF; CDR3nt: TGTGCCAGCAGACCTGGGACAGGCGGCTACACCTTC
j_gene: TRBJ1-1; v_gene: TRBV29-1; abundance: NA; d_gene: TRBD1; CDR3aa: CSVWSGGAFF; CDR3nt: TGCAGCGTTTGGTCAGGGGGGGCTTTCTTT
j_gene: TRBJ2-7; v_gene: TRBV6-1; abundance: NA; d_gene: TRBD2; CDR3aa: CASSDLAGERVSYEQYF; CDR3nt: TGTGCCAGCAGTGACCTAGCGGGAGAAAGGGTCTCCTACGAGCAGTACTTC
j_gene: TRBJ2-3; v_gene: TRBV6-6; abundance: NA; d_gene: NA; CDR3aa: CASSYSLITDTQYF; CDR3nt: TGTGCCAGCAGTTACTCTCTGATCACAGATACGCAGTATTTT
j_gene: TRBJ2-1; v_gene: TRBV15; abundance: many; d_gene: TRBD1; CDR3aa: CATSRDRQGGNEQFF; CDR3nt: TGTGCCACCAGCAGAGACCGACAGGGCGGAAATGAGCAGTTCTTC
j_gene: TRBJ2-7; v_gene: TRBV29-1; abundance: NA; d_gene: TRBD2; CDR3aa: CSVGSGEGGEQYF; CDR3nt: TGCAGCGTTGGGAGCGGGGAAGGAGGCGAGCAGTACTTC
j_gene: TRBJ1-1; v_gene: TRBV18; abundance: many; d_gene: TRBD1; CDR3aa: CASSKEGANTEAFF; CDR3nt: TGTGCCAGCTCAAAGGAGGGGGCGAACACTGAAGCTTTCTTT
j_gene: TRBJ1-1; v_gene: TRBV30; abundance: few; d_gene: TRBD1; CDR3aa: CAWIKGQGDTEAFF; CDR3nt: TGTGCCTGGATCAAGGGACAGGGCGACACTGAAGCTTTCTTT
j_gene: TRBJ2-4; v_gene: TRBV4-1; abundance: NA; d_gene: NA; CDR3aa: CASSQTWVVKNIQYF; CDR3nt: TGCGCCAGCAGCCAAACTTGGGTTGTCAAAAACATTCAGTACTTC
j_gene: TRBJ1-1; v_gene: TRBV29-1; abundance: NA; d_gene: NA; CDR3aa: CSVEVAWVWTEAFF; CDR3nt: TGCAGCGTTGAAGTAGCGTGGGTGTGGACTGAAGCTTTCTTT
j_gene: TRBJ2-7; v_gene: TRBV25-1; abundance: NA; d_gene: NA; CDR3aa: CASRLMTESYEQYF; CDR3nt: TGTGCCAGCAGGCTTATGACAGAGTCCTACGAGCAGTACTTC
j_gene: TRBJ1-2; v_gene: TRBV6-6; abundance: NA; d_gene: NA; CDR3aa: CASSSGTPNYGYTF; CDR3nt: TGTGCCAGCAGCTCCGGGACACCGAACTATGGCTACACCTTC
j_gene: TRBJ2-3; v_gene: TRBV2; abundance: medium-sized; d_gene: NA; CDR3aa: CASSLRKAGAEGTDTQYF; CDR3nt: TGTGCCAGCAGCCTAAGGAAGGCTGGAGCCGAGGGCACAGATACGCAGTATTTT
j_gene: TRBJ1-2; v_gene: TRBV14; abundance: NA; d_gene: NA; CDR3aa: CASSDIANYGYTF; CDR3nt: TGTGCCAGCAGCGACATAGCTAACTATGGCTACACCTTC
j_gene: TRBJ2-2; v_gene: TRBV28; abundance: NA; d_gene: NA; CDR3aa: CASSRIEGPRNTGELFF; CDR3nt: TGTGCCAGCAGCCGCATAGAGGGACCCCGGAACACCGGGGAGCTGTTTTTT
j_gene: TRBJ2-1; v_gene: TRBV5-7; abundance: few; d_gene: TRBD1; CDR3aa: CASSWDRANEQFF; CDR3nt: TGTGCCAGCAGCTGGGACAGGGCGAATGAGCAGTTCTTC
j_gene: TRBJ1-1; v_gene: TRBV27; abundance: NA; d_gene: NA; CDR3aa: CASSRRPTGYRTEAFF; CDR3nt: TGTGCCAGCAGTCGCCGACCAACAGGGTACCGCACTGAAGCTTTCTTT
j_gene: TRBJ1-5; v_gene: TRBV28; abundance: NA; d_gene: NA; CDR3aa: CASSLFRGRGMNQPQHF; CDR3nt: TGTGCCAGCAGTTTATTTCGTGGCAGGGGTATGAATCAGCCCCAGCATTTT
j_gene: TRBJ2-5; v_gene: TRBV19; abundance: few; d_gene: TRBD1; CDR3aa: CASSIWDRGSETQYF; CDR3nt: TGTGCCAGTAGTATTTGGGACAGGGGATCCGAGACCCAGTACTTC
j_gene: TRBJ2-7; v_gene: TRBV4-2; abundance: NA; d_gene: NA; CDR3aa: CASSSHRDSSSYEQYF; CDR3nt: TGTGCCAGCAGCAGTCACCGGGACTCTAGCTCCTACGAGCAGTACTTC
j_gene: TRBJ1-2; v_gene: TRBV18; abundance: NA; d_gene: NA; CDR3aa: CASSLGRTLYGYTF; CDR3nt: TGTGCCAGCTCACTTGGCAGGACGCTCTATGGCTACACCTTC
j_gene: TRBJ2-1; v_gene: TRBV6-5; abundance: NA; d_gene: TRBD1; CDR3aa: CASSYSVGTGGNEQFF; CDR3nt: TGTGCCAGCAGTTACTCGGTCGGGACAGGGGGAAATGAGCAGTTCTTC
j_gene: TRBJ2-1; v_gene: TRBV7-8; abundance: NA; d_gene: NA; CDR3aa: CASSLQASNDEQFF; CDR3nt: TGTGCCAGCAGCCTTCAGGCATCCAACGATGAGCAGTTCTTC
j_gene: TRBJ2-7; v_gene: TRBV28; abundance: NA; d_gene: NA; CDR3aa: CASRPMGNSYEQYF; CDR3nt: TGTGCCAGCAGACCTATGGGGAACTCCTACGAGCAGTACTTC
j_gene: TRBJ2-5; v_gene: TRBV28; abundance: once; d_gene: NA; CDR3aa: CASSLPRAQETQYF; CDR3nt: TGTGCCAGCAGTTTACCGCGGGCTCAAGAGACCCAGTACTTC
j_gene: TRBJ2-1; v_gene: TRBV5-1; abundance: NA; d_gene: NA; CDR3aa: CASSLTGWNEQFF; CDR3nt: TGCGCCAGCAGCCTTACAGGGTGGAATGAGCAGTTCTTC
j_gene: TRBJ2-1; v_gene: TRBV4-1; abundance: many; d_gene: NA; CDR3aa: CASSQHPSRVEQFF; CDR3nt: TGCGCCAGCAGCCAACACCCCAGCCGGGTCGAGCAGTTCTTC
j_gene: TRBJ2-7; v_gene: TRBV27; abundance: once; d_gene: NA; CDR3aa: CASRQAYEQYF; CDR3nt: TGTGCCAGCAGACAAGCCTACGAGCAGTACTTC
j_gene: TRBJ2-7; v_gene: TRBV7-9; abundance: NA; d_gene: NA; CDR3aa: CASRHDLFEQYF; CDR3nt: TGTGCCAGCAGGCACGACTTGTTCGAGCAGTACTTC
j_gene: TRBJ2-3; v_gene: TRBV14; abundance: NA; d_gene: NA; CDR3aa: CASSQDLQSTDTQYF; CDR3nt: TGTGCCAGCAGCCAAGATCTACAGAGCACAGATACGCAGTATTTT
j_gene: TRBJ2-3; v_gene: TRBV4-2; abundance: many; d_gene: NA; CDR3aa: CASSQGETATDTQYF; CDR3nt: TGTGCCAGCAGCCAAGGTGAAACAGCCACAGATACGCAGTATTTT
j_gene: TRBJ2-3; v_gene: TRBV11-2; abundance: NA; d_gene: TRBD2; CDR3aa: CASSSYIAGGTDTQYF; CDR3nt: TGTGCCAGCAGCTCCTACATAGCGGGAGGCACAGATACGCAGTATTTT
j_gene: TRBJ1-1; v_gene: TRBV9; abundance: once; d_gene: NA; CDR3aa: CASSPWDGTNTEAFF; CDR3nt: TGTGCCAGCAGCCCCTGGGACGGAACGAACACTGAAGCTTTCTTT
j_gene: TRBJ2-3; v_gene: TRBV7-9; abundance: once; d_gene: TRBD2; CDR3aa: CASSPARGGTDTQYF; CDR3nt: TGTGCCAGCAGTCCAGCGCGGGGAGGGACAGATACGCAGTATTTT
j_gene: TRBJ1-2; v_gene: TRBV29-1; abundance: NA; d_gene: NA; CDR3aa: CSVEDPGWSGYTF; CDR3nt: TGCAGCGTTGAAGATCCGGGGTGGAGTGGCTACACCTTC
j_gene: TRBJ2-3; v_gene: TRBV5-1; abundance: NA; d_gene: NA; CDR3aa: CASRFRGFDTDTQYF; CDR3nt: TGCGCCAGCAGGTTCAGGGGTTTCGATACGGATACGCAGTATTTT
j_gene: TRBJ2-2; v_gene: TRBV6-5; abundance: NA; d_gene: TRBD2; CDR3aa: CASSSEREWHGELFF; CDR3nt: TGTGCCAGCAGTTCGGAGCGGGAATGGCACGGGGAGCTGTTTTTT
j_gene: TRBJ2-7; v_gene: TRBV5-4; abundance: NA; d_gene: NA; CDR3aa: CASRRLAGRQYEQYF; CDR3nt: TGTGCCAGCAGGCGTCTCGCGGGGAGACAATACGAGCAGTACTTC
j_gene: TRBJ2-1; v_gene: TRBV6-5; abundance: NA; d_gene: NA; CDR3aa: CASSQLMGNEQFF; CDR3nt: TGTGCCAGCAGCCAGCTGATGGGGAATGAGCAGTTCTTC